The sequence of this T cell receptor (beta chain) was determined in a study of post-analysis software for immune sequencing data. Overall study context: The patients showed relapsing-remitting, secondary progressive and progressive-relapsing multiple sclerosis courses. Whole-study findings and limits: Controls had lower frequencies than patients of about five TRBV segments, which included TRBV5-6, TRBV5-1 and TRBV20-1.

The trim removed 6 bases at V and 0 bases at J, leaving 8 bases unmatched. Germline assignment: CDR1 MNHEY and CDR2 SVGAGI. This CDR3 is 16 amino acids long. Turning to this clonotype: Its antigen remains unknown.

Presence of unique molecular identifiers characterized the TCR beta cDNA libraries. Input of roughly 0.9 to 11 million T cells yielded about half a million cDNA molecules. TCRdb analysed the PCR reads with MiXCR anew, one entry per CDR3 protein. The sample has about 540,000 distinct CDR3 sequences, 34% seen once. The TCR originated in a girl younger than 18 with multiple sclerosis. Source material: blood. This chain links TRBV6-5 with TRBJ2-7, with 10 bases fitting TRBD2. CDR3 bases: TGTGCCAGCAGACGGACCTTAGCGGGGGGCTCCTACGAGCAGTACTTC. This codes for CASRRTLAGGSYEQYF.